This TCR beta chain was observed in a study of T cells after yellow fever vaccination. In TCRdb, the 5' RACE reads were re-called with MiXCR into one record per CDR3 protein. Of fewer than 100,000 distinct CDR3 sequences listed, approximately 5.5% are singletons. The germline CDR1 and CDR2 sequences are LGHNA and YNFKEQ. CDR3 length: 14 residues. Trimming removed 1 base at V and 3 bases at J, with 9 bases between. This clonotype turned up a few times. Sequencing was performed on CD8+ T cells sorted from PBMCs, taken 10 days after the yellow fever booster vaccination. The V call is TRBV4-2, the J call TRBJ2-5; D is uncertain. The TCR originated in a man aged 18 to 29 who received the YFV17D yellow fever vaccine. CDR3 DNA: TGTGCCAGCAGCCAAGGGATCGGTGAAGAGACCCAGTACTTC. Translation gives CASSQGIGEETQYF.